The rows below give T cell receptor beta chains drawn from one sample of a study of CD8 T cells in ankylosing spondylitis. TCRdb called the 5' RACE reads again in MiXCR, with one record for every CDR3 protein. Here the sample spans 200,000 to 300,000 distinct CDR3 sequences, over 9.5% being singletons. What was sequenced was blood, either unsorted or a sorted T cell fraction (not recorded which). These receptors all stem from a male donor with ankylosing spondylitis or in good health (not recorded which). The CDR3 runs from the conserved cysteine through the conserved F or W. The D gene is left open where the match is weak. Some rows mark clone size as missing; the rest say once, few, many or name a class of expanded clone.

clone_size	v_call	d_call	j_call	cdr3_aa	cdr3_nt
NA	TRBV29-1	TRBD1	TRBJ2-5	CSAPPPGQHQETQYF	TGCAGCGCTCCCCCCCCGGGACAGCATCAAGAGACCCAGTACTTC
many	TRBV9	TRBD1	TRBJ2-1	CASSVGDRGRSYNEQFF	TGTGCCAGCAGCGTAGGTGACAGGGGGCGGTCCTACAATGAGCAGTTCTTC
few	TRBV5-4	NA	TRBJ2-7	CASSRDNYEQYF	TGTGCCAGCAGCCGGGACAACTACGAGCAGTACTTC
many	TRBV5-1	TRBD1	TRBJ2-7	CASSSGTGSSYEQYF	TGCGCCAGCAGCTCCGGGACAGGGTCCTCCTACGAGCAGTACTTC
many	TRBV11-2	NA	TRBJ2-5	CASSSGTIPGETQYF	TGTGCCAGCAGCTCAGGGACGATACCGGGGGAGACCCAGTACTTC
many	TRBV25-1	NA	TRBJ1-5	CASSGSGEPQHF	TGTGCCAGCAGTGGGTCTGGAGAGCCCCAGCATTTT
few	TRBV15	NA	TRBJ2-3	CATSSPSGSDTQYF	TGTGCCACCAGCAGCCCTTCAGGGTCAGATACGCAGTATTTT
NA	TRBV30	NA	TRBJ2-3	CAWSGGTPEGTDTQYF	TGTGCCTGGAGTGGCGGGACACCTGAAGGCACAGATACGCAGTATTTT
many	TRBV18	NA	TRBJ2-4	CASSPDSLNIQYF	TGTGCCAGCTCACCAGACTCCCTAAACATTCAGTACTTC
many	TRBV18	NA	TRBJ2-3	CASSPSRTVTDTQYF	TGTGCCAGCTCACCAAGTAGGACGGTGACAGATACGCAGTATTTT
few	TRBV2	TRBD1	TRBJ1-5	CASSQRTGDNQPQHF	TGTGCCAGCAGCCAACGGACAGGGGACAATCAGCCCCAGCATTTT